Detailed here is one T cell receptor (beta chain). Its antigen is not known. This specimen belongs to a study of radiotherapy plus CTLA-4 blockade in lung cancer. Turning to the study itself: Disease control reached about 28%, with objective responses in roughly 17%.

Overall study findings and caveats: The best predictor of response was reported to be early blood T cell clone dynamics, with interferon-beta. Tumor-derived TCR clones expanded in blood after radiotherapy plus ipilimumab.

This CDR3 spans 14 amino acids. CDR1 is SGHDT and CDR2 is YYEEEE in the germline V gene. V lost 3 bases to trimming and J lost 1 base; unmatched junction nucleotides: 3. Lung cancer patients with chemo-refractory metastatic non-small-cell disease were given focal radiation plus CTLA-4 blockade with ipilimumab. Clones were read by immunoSEQ multiplex PCR, and TCRdb kept only the in-frame ones, dropping some. The table shows 90,000 or so clones, with around 83% occurring only once. The TCR comes from a human donor with non-small cell lung cancer who had stable disease on radiotherapy plus ipilimumab. This specimen consisted of peripheral blood, obtained from a patient treated with radiotherapy plus ipilimumab. V and J are TRBV5-6 and TRBJ1-1, with 7 nucleotides matching TRBD1. The CDR3 sequence is CASSSGTENTEAFF. CDR3 sequence (DNA): TGTGCCAGCAGCTCCGGGACAGAGAACACTGAAGCTTTCTTT.